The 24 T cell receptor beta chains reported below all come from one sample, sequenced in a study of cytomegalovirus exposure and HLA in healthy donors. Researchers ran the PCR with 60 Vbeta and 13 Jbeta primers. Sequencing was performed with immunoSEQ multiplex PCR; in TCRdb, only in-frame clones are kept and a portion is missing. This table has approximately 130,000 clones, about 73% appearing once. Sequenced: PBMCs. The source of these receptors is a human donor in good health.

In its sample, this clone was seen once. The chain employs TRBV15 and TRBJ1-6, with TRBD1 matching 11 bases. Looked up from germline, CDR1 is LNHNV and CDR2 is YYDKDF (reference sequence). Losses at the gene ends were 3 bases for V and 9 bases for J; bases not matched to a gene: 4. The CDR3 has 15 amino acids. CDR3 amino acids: CATSSGDRGTSPLHF. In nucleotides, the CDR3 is TGTGCCACCAGCAGCGGGGACAGGGGGACTTCACCCCTCCACTTT.

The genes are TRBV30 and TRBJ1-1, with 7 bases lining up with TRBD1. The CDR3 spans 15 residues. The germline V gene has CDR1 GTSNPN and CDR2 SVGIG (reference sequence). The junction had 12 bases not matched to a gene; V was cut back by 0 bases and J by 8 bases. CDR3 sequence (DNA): TGTGCCTGGAGTGTACCGGGACAGTCCCTGTGGGAAGCTTTCTTT. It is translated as CAWSVPGQSLWEAFF.

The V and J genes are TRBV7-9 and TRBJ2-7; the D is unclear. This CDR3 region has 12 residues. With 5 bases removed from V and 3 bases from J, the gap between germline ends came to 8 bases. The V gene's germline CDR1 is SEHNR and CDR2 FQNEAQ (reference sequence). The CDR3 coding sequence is TGTGCCAGCAGCCCGTCTTACTACGAGCAGTACTTC. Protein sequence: CASSPSYYEQYF.

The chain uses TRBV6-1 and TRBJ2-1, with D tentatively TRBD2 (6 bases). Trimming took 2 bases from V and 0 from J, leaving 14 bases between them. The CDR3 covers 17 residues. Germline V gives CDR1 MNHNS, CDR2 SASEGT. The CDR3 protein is CASSELSGVGSYNEQFF. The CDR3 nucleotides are TGTGCCAGCAGTGAACTATCGGGGGTTGGCTCCTACAATGAGCAGTTCTTC.

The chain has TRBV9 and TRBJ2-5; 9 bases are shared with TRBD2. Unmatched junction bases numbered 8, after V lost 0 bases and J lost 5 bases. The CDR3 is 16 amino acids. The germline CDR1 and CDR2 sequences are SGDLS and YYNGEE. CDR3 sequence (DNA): TGTGCCAGCAGCGTAGAGGCGGGAGGGCCGGGTGAGACCCAGTACTTC. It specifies CASSVEAGGPGETQYF.

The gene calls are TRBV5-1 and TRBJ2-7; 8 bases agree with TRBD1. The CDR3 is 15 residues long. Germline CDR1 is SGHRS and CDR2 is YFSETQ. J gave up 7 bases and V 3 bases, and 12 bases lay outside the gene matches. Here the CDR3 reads CASSSYQGAWSEQYF. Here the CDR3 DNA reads TGCGCCAGCAGCTCCTACCAGGGGGCATGGAGTGAGCAGTACTTC.

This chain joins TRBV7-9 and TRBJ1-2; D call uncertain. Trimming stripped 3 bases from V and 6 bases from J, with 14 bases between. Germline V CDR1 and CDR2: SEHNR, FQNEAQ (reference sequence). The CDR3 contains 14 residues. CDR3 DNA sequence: TGTGCCAGCAGCTTTCCCCTCGGGAAAGATGGCTACACCTTC. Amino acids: CASSFPLGKDGYTF.

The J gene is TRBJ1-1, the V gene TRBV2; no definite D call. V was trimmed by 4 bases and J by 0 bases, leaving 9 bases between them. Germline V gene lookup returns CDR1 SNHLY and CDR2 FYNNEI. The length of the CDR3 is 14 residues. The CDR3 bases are TGTGCCAGCAGTGCGAGACAAATGAACACTGAAGCTTTCTTT. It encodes CASSARQMNTEAFF.

Written as DNA, the CDR3 is TGTGCCAGCAGTCTCGGTTCACCGGGGAACACTGAAGCTTTCTTT. Protein product: CASSLGSPGNTEAFF. The V and J genes are TRBV5-4 and TRBJ1-1; D is undetermined. Germline values: CDR1 SGHNT, CDR2 YYREEE (reference sequence). The V end lost 5 bases, the J end lost 1 base, and 15 bases lay between the germline ends. This CDR3 is 15 amino acids long. Full variable domain (rest looked up from reference TRBV5-4 and TRBJ1-1): ETGVTQSPTHLIKTRGQQVTLRCSSQSGHNTVSWYQQALGQGPQFIFQYYREEENGRGNFPPRFSGLQFPNYSSELNVNALELDDSALYLCASSLGSPGNTEAFFGQGTRLTVV.

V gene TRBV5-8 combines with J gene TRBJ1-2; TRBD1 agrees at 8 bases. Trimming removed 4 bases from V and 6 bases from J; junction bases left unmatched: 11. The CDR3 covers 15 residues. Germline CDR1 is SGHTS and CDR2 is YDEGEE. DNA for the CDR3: TGTGCCAGCAGCCCACCTATAGGACAGGGCCATGGCTACACCTTC. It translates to CASSPPIGQGHGYTF.

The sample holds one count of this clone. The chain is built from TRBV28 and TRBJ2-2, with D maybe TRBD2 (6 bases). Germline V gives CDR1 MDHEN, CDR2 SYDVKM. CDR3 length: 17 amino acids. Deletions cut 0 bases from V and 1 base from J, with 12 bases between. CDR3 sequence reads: CASSLWSGLKNTGELFF. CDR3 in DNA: TGTGCCAGCAGTTTATGGAGCGGGCTGAAGAACACCGGGGAGCTGTTTTTT.

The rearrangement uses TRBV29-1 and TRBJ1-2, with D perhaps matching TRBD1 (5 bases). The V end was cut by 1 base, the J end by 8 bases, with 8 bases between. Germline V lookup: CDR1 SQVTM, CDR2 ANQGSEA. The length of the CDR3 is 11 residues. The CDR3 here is CSVEGGGGYTF. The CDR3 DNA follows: TGCAGCGTTGAAGGGGGGGGAGGCTACACCTTC.

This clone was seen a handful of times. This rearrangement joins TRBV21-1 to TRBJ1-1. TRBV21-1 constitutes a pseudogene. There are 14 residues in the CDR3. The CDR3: CASSKGGGNTEAFF. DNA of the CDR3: TGTGCCAGCAGCAAAGGGGGGGGGAACACTGAAGCTTTCTTT.

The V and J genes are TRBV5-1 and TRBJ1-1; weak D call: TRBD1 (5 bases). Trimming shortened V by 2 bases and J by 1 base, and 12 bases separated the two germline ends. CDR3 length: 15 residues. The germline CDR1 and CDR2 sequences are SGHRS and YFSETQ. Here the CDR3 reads CASSFGGEGNTEAFF. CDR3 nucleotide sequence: TGCGCCAGCAGCTTCGGAGGGGAAGGGAACACTGAAGCTTTCTTT.

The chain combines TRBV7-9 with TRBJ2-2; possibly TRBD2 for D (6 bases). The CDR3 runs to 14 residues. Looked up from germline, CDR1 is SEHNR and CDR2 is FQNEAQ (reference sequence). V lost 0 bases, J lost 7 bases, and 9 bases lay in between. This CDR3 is CASSLAGGGGELFF. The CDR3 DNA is TGTGCCAGCAGCTTAGCTGGGGGAGGCGGGGAGCTGTTTTTT.

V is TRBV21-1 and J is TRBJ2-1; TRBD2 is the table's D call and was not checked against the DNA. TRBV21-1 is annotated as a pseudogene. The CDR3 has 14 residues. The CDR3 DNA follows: TGTGCCAGGGCGACTAGCGGCCTCTACAATGAGCAGTTCTTC. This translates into CARATSGLYNEQFF.

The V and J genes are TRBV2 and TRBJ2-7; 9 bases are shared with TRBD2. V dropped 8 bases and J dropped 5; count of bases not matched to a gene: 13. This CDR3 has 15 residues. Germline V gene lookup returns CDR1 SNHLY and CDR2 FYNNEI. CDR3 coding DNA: TGTGCCAGCCCGAAGGGCGGCGGGAGGGCGGACGAGCAGTACTTC. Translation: CASPKGGGRADEQYF.

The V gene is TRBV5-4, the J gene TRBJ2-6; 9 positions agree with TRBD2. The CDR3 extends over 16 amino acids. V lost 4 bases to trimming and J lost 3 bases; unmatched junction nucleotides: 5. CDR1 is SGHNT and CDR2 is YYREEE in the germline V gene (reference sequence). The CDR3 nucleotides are TGTGCCAGCAGCCCGCGGGGGGGCAGTGGGGCCAACGTCCTGACTTTC. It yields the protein CASSPRGGSGANVLTF.

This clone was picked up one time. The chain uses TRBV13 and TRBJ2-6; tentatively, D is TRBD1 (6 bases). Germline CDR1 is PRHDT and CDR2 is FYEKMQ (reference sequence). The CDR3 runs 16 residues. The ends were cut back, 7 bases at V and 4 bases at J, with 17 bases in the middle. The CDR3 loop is CASTLRGRAGANVLTF. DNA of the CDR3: TGTGCCAGCACTCTCAGGGGAAGGGCCGGGGCCAACGTCCTGACTTTC.

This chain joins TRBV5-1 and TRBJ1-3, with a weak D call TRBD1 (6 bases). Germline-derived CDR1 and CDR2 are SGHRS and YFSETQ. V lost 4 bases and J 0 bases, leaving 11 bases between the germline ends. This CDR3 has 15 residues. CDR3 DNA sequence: TGCGCCAGCAGCCCCGAAGGGGGCTCTGGAAACACCATATATTTT. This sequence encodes CASSPEGGSGNTIYF. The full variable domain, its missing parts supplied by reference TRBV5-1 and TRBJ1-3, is KAGVTQTPRYLIKTRGQQVTLSCSPISGHRSVSWYQQTPGQGLQFLFEYFSETQRNKGNFPGRFSGRQFSNSRSEMNVSTLELGDSALYLCASSPEGGSGNTIYFGEGSWLTVV.

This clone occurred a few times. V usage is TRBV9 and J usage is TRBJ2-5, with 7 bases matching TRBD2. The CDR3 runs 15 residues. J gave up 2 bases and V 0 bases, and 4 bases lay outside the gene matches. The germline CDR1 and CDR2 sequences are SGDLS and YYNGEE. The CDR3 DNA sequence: TGTGCCAGCAGCGTAGCGAGCGGGGCTCAAGAGACCCAGTACTTC. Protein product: CASSVASGAQETQYF.

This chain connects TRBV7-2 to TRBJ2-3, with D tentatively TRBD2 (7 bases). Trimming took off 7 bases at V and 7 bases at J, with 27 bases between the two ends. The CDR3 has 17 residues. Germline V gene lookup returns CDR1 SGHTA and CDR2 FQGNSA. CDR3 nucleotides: TGTGCCAGCACCCAAACCGGGGTCGGGGGGCACGGAAATACGCAGTATTTT. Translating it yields CASTQTGVGGHGNTQYF.

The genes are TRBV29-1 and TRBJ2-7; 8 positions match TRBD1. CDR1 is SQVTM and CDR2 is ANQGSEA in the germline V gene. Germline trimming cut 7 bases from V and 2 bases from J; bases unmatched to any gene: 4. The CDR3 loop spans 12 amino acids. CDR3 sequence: CSARQGTYEQYF. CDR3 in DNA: TGCAGCGCCCGACAGGGGACCTACGAGCAGTACTTC.

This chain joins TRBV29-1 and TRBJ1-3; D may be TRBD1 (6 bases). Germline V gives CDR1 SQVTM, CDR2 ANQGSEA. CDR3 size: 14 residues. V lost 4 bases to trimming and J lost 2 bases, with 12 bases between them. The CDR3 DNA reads TGCAGCGTTGTTAGGGGGAGAACTGGAAACACCATATATTTT. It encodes CSVVRGRTGNTIYF.